A single sample is the source of the 24 T cell receptor beta chains below, sequenced in a study of blood T cell repertoires in COVID-19. Profiling relied on immunoSEQ multiplex PCR, and the TCRdb table lists in-frame clones only, not all of them. The sample yields about 200,000 clones, almost 85% seen once. Material for sequencing was peripheral blood. These receptors were taken from a woman in her 70s with COVID-19, enrolled during active disease.

The V gene is TRBV9, the J gene TRBJ1-1; D is uncertain. Germline loops: CDR1 SGDLS, CDR2 YYNGEE. The CDR3 runs 17 residues. The V end lost 4 bases, the J end lost 1 base, and 20 bases lay between the germline ends. Here the CDR3 DNA reads TGTGCCAGCAGCCCCCATTTAGAGGGTCAGTGGAACACTGAAGCTTTCTTT. It yields the protein CASSPHLEGQWNTEAFF.

The chain links TRBV7-2 to TRBJ1-4; TRBD1 might be the D (5 bases). The CDR3 has 14 amino acids. Looked up from germline, CDR1 is SGHTA and CDR2 is FQGNSA. The V end was cut by 3 bases, the J end by 2 bases, with 7 bases between. The DNA for the CDR3 is TGTGCCAGCAGCTTTGGGGGGACTAATGAAAAACTGTTTTTT. It is translated as CASSFGGTNEKLFF.

The V and J genes are TRBV11-3 and TRBJ1-1, with TRBD1 identical over 9 bases. The CDR3 covers 16 residues. Looked up from germline, CDR1 is SGHNT and CDR2 is YENEEA. The J segment lost 3 bases and the V segment lost 5 bases, leaving 10 bases of the junction unmatched. Written as DNA, the CDR3 is TGTGCCAGCAGCGGAGGGACAGGGACTTATTACACTGAAGCTTTCTTT. This translates into CASSGGTGTYYTEAFF.

This chain connects TRBV20-1 to TRBJ2-7; tentatively, D is TRBD2 (6 bases). This CDR3 is 11 amino acids long. The V end lost 6 bases, the J end lost 4 bases, and 10 bases lay between the germline ends. Germline V gene lookup returns CDR1 DFQATT and CDR2 SNEGSKA (reference sequence). Written as DNA, the CDR3 is TGCAGTGCGCTACGGGAGTACGAGCAGTACTTC. Protein sequence: CSALREYEQYF.

This chain links TRBV28 with TRBJ1-5, with 7 bases that match TRBD1. The CDR3 runs 14 residues. J was trimmed by 4 bases and V by 6 bases; bases with no gene match: 6. Germline V gives CDR1 MDHEN, CDR2 SYDVKM. The CDR3 protein is CASRSGTVNQPQHF. The CDR3, as DNA: TGTGCCAGCAGGTCCGGGACAGTTAATCAGCCCCAGCATTTT.

As DNA, the CDR3 is TGTGCCAGTAGTCAAGGGGCTCCAGGGGGCGTAATCTACGAGCAGTACTTC. Amino acids: CASSQGAPGGVIYEQYF. V usage is TRBV19 and J usage is TRBJ2-7; 8 bases align to TRBD1. Germline CDR1 and CDR2: LNHDA and SQIVND (reference sequence). Trimming removed 5 bases from V and 3 bases from J; junction bases left unmatched: 15. This CDR3 is built from 17 residues.

This chain connects TRBV4-3 to TRBJ1-1; D is unresolved. The germline CDR1 and CDR2 sequences are LGHNA and YSLEER. The CDR3 runs to 15 residues. Trimming took 0 bases from V and 7 from J, leaving 15 bases between them. The CDR3: CASSQESGIWGEAFF. DNA of the CDR3: TGCGCCAGCAGCCAAGAGTCCGGGATTTGGGGTGAAGCTTTCTTT.

V and J are TRBV5-1 and TRBJ1-6; tentatively, D is TRBD1 (6 bases). CDR1 is SGHRS and CDR2 is YFSETQ in the germline V gene. The CDR3 covers 15 residues. Trimming took off 0 bases at V and 5 bases at J, with 9 bases between the two ends. CDR3 residues: CASSLGQADNSPLHF. CDR3 bases: TGCGCCAGCAGCTTGGGACAGGCAGATAATTCACCCCTCCACTTT.

This chain links TRBV7-2 with TRBJ1-6; 8 bases are shared with TRBD1. V trimming: 5 bases; J trimming: 10 bases; junction bases outside the gene matches: 13. The CDR3 loop spans 16 amino acids. Germline V gene data show CDR1 as SGHTA and CDR2 as FQGNSA. CDR3 loop: CASSPLGQADGSPLHF. In DNA form, the CDR3 reads TGTGCCAGCAGCCCCCTGGGACAGGCGGACGGGTCACCCCTCCACTTT.

The gene calls are TRBV24-1 and TRBJ1-2, with a weak D call TRBD1 (6 bases). V was pared by 5 bases and J by 3 bases, with 6 bases between. This CDR3 has 12 amino acids. The germline CDR1 and CDR2 sequences are KGHDR and SFDVKD. CDR3 coding DNA: TGTGCCACCAGTGCAGGGGACTATGGCTACACCTTC. It encodes CATSAGDYGYTF.

The chain combines TRBV7-2 with TRBJ1-3, with a weak D call TRBD1 (6 bases). CDR3 length: 15 residues. Between the trimmed V and J ends, which lost 5 bases and 2 bases, there was a span of 13 bases. CDR1 is SGHTA, CDR2 FQGNSA, per germline. Here the CDR3 DNA reads TGTGCCAGCAGCCTCACAGGGTCGCCTGGAAACACCATATATTTT. Translating gives CASSLTGSPGNTIYF.

The chain has TRBV7-9 and TRBJ1-2; 9 nucleotides align to TRBD1. Germline V gene sequence: CDR1 SEHNR, CDR2 FQNEAQ (reference sequence). With 1 base clipped from V and 7 bases from J, the junction kept 1 base outside the gene matches. The CDR3 spans 13 residues. The CDR3 nucleotides read TGTGCCAGCAGCTTAGAGGACAGGGGTGGCTACACCTTC. It codes for CASSLEDRGGYTF.

V is TRBV4-3 and J is TRBJ1-6; D possibly corresponds to TRBD1 (6 bases). The CDR3 loop spans 17 amino acids. The germline CDR1 and CDR2 sequences are LGHNA and YSLEER. V gave up 1 base and J gave up 10 bases, with 20 bases separating them. The CDR3 DNA reads as TGCGCCAGCAGCCAAGGAATAGGTCGGGGGGCTCTATCACCCCTCCACTTT. Amino acids: CASSQGIGRGALSPLHF.

The gene calls are TRBV5-1 and TRBJ2-3; 8 bases are shared with TRBD2. Unmatched junction bases numbered 10, after V lost 3 bases and J lost 1 base. Germline CDR1 and CDR2: SGHRS and YFSETQ. The CDR3 spans 17 residues. CDR3 residues: CASSSPSGGRGTDTQYF. The CDR3 DNA follows: TGCGCCAGCAGCTCCCCATCGGGGGGGCGAGGCACAGATACGCAGTATTTT.

The chain uses TRBV2 and TRBJ1-2, with a possible D match to TRBD1 (6 bases). V was trimmed by 6 bases and J by 2 bases, leaving 16 bases between them. The CDR3 is 15 residues long. In germline, CDR1 is SNHLY, CDR2 FYNNEI. CDR3 nucleotide sequence: TGTGCCAGCAGGGCGGACAGTCGGCAAAACTATGGCTACACCTTC. The encoded protein is CASRADSRQNYGYTF.

The chain has TRBV12-3 or TRBV12-4 and TRBJ1-2; no clear D. V dropped 3 bases and J dropped 0 bases, with 5 bases sitting between them. This CDR3 contains 13 residues. The CDR3 DNA follows: TGTGCCAGCAGTTTGGTAGCTAACTATGGCTACACCTTC. Its translation is CASSLVANYGYTF.

This clone has just a few counts. V gene TRBV19 combines with J gene TRBJ2-3; 9 positions agree with TRBD1. Germline V gives CDR1 LNHDA, CDR2 SQIVND (reference sequence). The CDR3 runs to 15 residues. After removal of 6 bases from V and 3 bases from J, the junction contained 7 bases not matched to a gene. DNA of the CDR3: TGTGCCAGTAGCCCGGGACAGGGTTTAACAGATACGCAGTATTTT. Translation: CASSPGQGLTDTQYF.

The rearrangement joins TRBV10-3 to TRBJ2-7, with a weak D call TRBD1 (5 bases). There are 16 residues in the CDR3. V gave up 4 bases and J gave up 3 bases, with 19 bases separating them. Germline V gene lookup returns CDR1 ENHRY and CDR2 SYGVKD. The CDR3 DNA follows: TGTGCCATCAGTGTCCTCAAACGAGGCAGGGACTACGAGCAGTACTTC. It translates to CAISVLKRGRDYEQYF.

CDR3 loop: CASSISRTGNTDTQYF. The CDR3 nucleotides read TGTGCCAGTAGTATATCCCGGACAGGGAACACAGATACGCAGTATTTT. The chain uses TRBV19 and TRBJ2-3; 8 bases match TRBD1. Germline V gene sequence: CDR1 LNHDA, CDR2 SQIVND (reference sequence). Trimming at V came to 2 bases and at J to 2 bases, leaving 6 bases not matched to a gene. CDR3 length: 16 amino acids. Variable domain in full (rest from reference TRBV19 and TRBJ2-3): DGGITQSPKYLFRKEGQNVTLSCEQNLNHDAMYWYRQDPGQGLRLIYYSQIVNDFQKGDIAEGYSVSREKKESFPLTVTSAQKNPTAFYLCASSISRTGNTDTQYFGPGTRLTVL.

This clone has more than one count but fewer than ten. This chain uses TRBV6-6 with TRBJ1-2; tentative D call: TRBD1 (6 bases). Germline lookup yields CDR1 MNHNY and CDR2 SVGAGI (reference sequence). V gave up 5 bases and J gave up 8 bases, with 21 bases separating them. This CDR3 is 15 amino acids long. DNA of the CDR3: TGTGCCAGCAGTCCCCCAGGGGTTTCAGGGTGGGGCTACACCTTC. Its translation: CASSPPGVSGWGYTF.

This chain connects TRBV3-1 (or the pseudogene TRBV3-2) to TRBJ2-2, with D unresolved. This CDR3 comprises 13 residues. Germline V lookup: CDR1 LGHDT, CDR2 YNNKEL (reference sequence). V was clipped by 3 bases and J by 3 bases, with 5 bases between them. The CDR3 region has the DNA TGTGCCAGCAGCCACTCCGACACCGGGGAGCTGTTTTTT. Its translation: CASSHSDTGELFF.

This clone was picked up one time. The chain recombines TRBV7-2 with TRBJ2-3; TRBD1 matches at 8 bases. The junction had 5 bases not matched to a gene; V was cut back by 3 bases and J by 6 bases. The germline V gene has CDR1 SGHTA and CDR2 FQGNSA. The CDR3 consists of 14 residues. The CDR3 bases are TGTGCCAGCAGCTTCCGGACAGGGCAGGATACGCAGTATTTT. The encoded protein is CASSFRTGQDTQYF.

The chain uses TRBV7-2 and TRBJ1-3; 7 nucleotides align to TRBD1. The V gene end was trimmed by 5 bases and the J gene end by 1 base; junction bases not matched to a gene: 14. Germline assignment: CDR1 SGHTA and CDR2 FQGNSA. The CDR3 contains 18 residues. The CDR3 sequence is CASSAPPKGARSGNTIYF. The DNA of the CDR3 is TGTGCCAGCAGCGCCCCACCGAAGGGGGCGCGGTCTGGAAACACCATATATTTT.

This clone was found a few times. The CDR3: CASRRAPNTGELFF. CDR3 coding DNA: TGTGCCAGCAGGAGGGCCCCGAACACCGGGGAGCTGTTTTTT. V gene TRBV2 combines with J gene TRBJ2-2, with a possible D match to TRBD2 (5 bases). Per germline, CDR1 SNHLY and CDR2 FYNNEI. V was shortened by 6 bases and J by 0 bases, with 8 bases between the two germline ends. This CDR3 has 14 amino acids.